This TCR beta chain comes out of a study of blood T cell repertoires in COVID-19 (dated by TCRdb to between 2020 and 2021). A note on the overall study: Samples from collaborators originated in the United States, Italy and Spain and spanned both the acute and convalescent phases of COVID-19. The material from the prospective study consisted of cDNA or gDNA derived from T cells, B-cell-depleted T cells, or PBMCs. The dataset comprised deeply sampled blood TCRbeta repertoires from subjects exposed to, actively infected with, or recovered from COVID-19. The repertoires were made available in a free public database intended to serve as a resource for research on the immune response to SARS-CoV-2. The samples were drawn from the first 160 participants of the ongoing ImmuneRACE study and from 1,254 subjects provided by 6 global collaborators. A de-identified subject ID, COVID-19 status, age in years and sex were almost always included in the sample metadata. Where available, HLA class I and class II types were obtained from metadata supplied by the sample provider rather than from assay-based typing.

Results and caveats for the whole study, not just this receptor: The amount of clinical and demographic metadata varied by source and participant and was provided uncurated.

Spanning cysteine to phenylalanine, the CDR3 consists of 15 amino acids. The CDR3 DNA has 45 bases and is translated from base 1. CDR1 and CDR2 are read off the germline V gene as SGHRS and YFSETQ. V gives up 4 bases and J gives up 5 bases, and the segment between their germline ends measures 18 bases. The collaborating institutions used their own protocols to collect whole blood in K2EDTA tubes. Collaborator samples were shipped for TCRbeta analysis as frozen whole blood, isolated PBMCs, or DNA extracted from either sample type. The immunoSEQ Assay, a bias-controlled multiplex PCR, was used to amplify TCRbeta CDR3 regions from genomic DNA. On the authors' methods: The number of nucleated cells in each sample was estimated from the amplification of reference gene primers within the assay. Sequence reads were collapsed and filtered to measure the absolute abundance of every unique TCRbeta CDR3 rearrangement. For each sample, productive Simpson clonality was calculated by taking the square root of Simpson's diversity index across productive rearrangements. TCRdb took over this immuneACCESS table, retaining in-frame rearrangements with V and J assigned. Such tables are incomplete; in checked studies, under half of the missing clones stem from an unresolved V gene, and the remainder is unexplained. That table is the source of V, J and clone size, and D and trimming were worked out from the DNA. The sample table contains 55,000 to 80,000 clones; only one count was recorded for around 88% of them. Approximately 5.3% of the sample belongs to the ten largest clones.

A remark on this clone: Its antigen is not yet known. Base qualities are missing; no much larger clone stands one base away.

The sequence joins TRBV5-1 to TRBJ1-1, with TRBD1 tentatively as D gene (5 bases match). The TCR originated in a man aged 50 or older with active COVID-19. Sequencing was carried out using peripheral blood. The nucleotide sequence is TGCGCCAGCAGCATACGGTGGGGCTCGTCGACTGAAGCTTTCTTT. The translation is CASSIRWGSSTEAFF.